This section outlines one TCR beta chain sequence together with its context. Its specificity is not known. The sequenced template was cDNA made from the entire isolated RNA. Measured with immunoSEQ multiplex PCR; TCRdb has only the in-frame clones, and not every one. Of around 260,000 clones listed, less than 30% are singletons. This record belongs to a study of beta chain features in type 1 diabetes. Study-wide points: Type 1 diabetes patients had TCRB CDR3s that were shorter (moderately but significantly so) in all four CD4+ subsets. VDJ junctions sequenced from type 1 diabetes patients showed fewer insertions and more deletions.

The length of the CDR3 is 15 residues. After removal of 0 bases from V and 4 bases from J, the junction contained 4 bases not matched to a gene. Germline CDR1 reads MNHEY; CDR2 reads SVGAGI. This TCR was sampled from a woman in her thirties with type 1 diabetes. The material sequenced was naive CD4+ T cells from blood. The chain has TRBV6-5 and TRBJ2-5; 8 nucleotides match TRBD2. The CDR3 reads CASSYSAGVGETQYF. The CDR3 bases are TGTGCCAGCAGTTACTCAGCGGGAGTTGGAGAGACCCAGTACTTC.